The sequence of this TCR beta chain was determined in a study of blood T cell repertoires in COVID-19 (dated by TCRdb to about 2020). Study-wide context: Samples covering the acute and convalescent phases of COVID-19 were provided by collaborators in the United States, Italy and Spain. The material from the prospective study consisted of cDNA or gDNA derived from T cells, B-cell-depleted T cells, or PBMCs. The sample metadata nearly always contained a de-identified subject ID, COVID-19 status, age in years and sex. The samples were drawn from two sources: the first 160 participants of the ongoing ImmuneRACE study, and 950 to 1,500 subjects contributed by 6 global collaborators. Subjects who had been exposed to COVID-19, were actively infected with it, or had recovered from it provided the deeply sampled blood TCRbeta repertoires that made up the dataset. Where available, HLA class I and class II types were obtained from metadata supplied by the sample provider rather than from assay-based typing. The repertoires were released in a freely available public database meant as a resource for research on the immune response to SARS-CoV-2. Results and caveats for the whole study, not just this receptor: How much clinical and demographic metadata was included differed by source and by participant, and the metadata was provided uncurated.

Note on this clone: The antigen it binds to is not known. Within one base of it there is no much larger clone, and no base qualities were kept.

Each collaborating institution followed its own protocols to collect whole blood in K2EDTA tubes. For TCRbeta analysis, collaborator samples were shipped as frozen whole blood, as isolated PBMCs, or as DNA extracted from either sample type. TCRbeta CDR3 regions were amplified from genomic DNA by means of the immunoSEQ Assay, a bias-controlled multiplex PCR. The study's processing was this. The number of nucleated cells in each sample was estimated by amplification of reference gene primers within the assay. To quantify the absolute abundance of each unique TCRbeta CDR3 rearrangement, sequence reads were collapsed and filtered. For each sample, productive Simpson clonality was calculated by taking the square root of Simpson's diversity index across productive rearrangements. Held by TCRdb, this immuneACCESS table contains in-frame sequences only and omits some clones. Under half of the omission traces to an unresolved V gene where checked; the cause of the rest is unknown. V and J calls plus clone size are reproduced from that table; the DNA served to infer D and trimming. Counted in this sample were 95,000 to 110,000 clones; nearly 85% of them appeared once. Over 10% of the sample is taken by the ten largest.

The sequenced sample was peripheral blood. The sequence derives from a human donor in a cohort sampled during active or convalescent COVID-19.

The CDR3 protein sequence reads: CASSVDGGPAYEQYF. The DNA sequence follows: TGCGCCAGCAGCGTCGACGGAGGGCCTGCCTACGAGCAGTACTTC. Recombination joined TRBV4-1 with TRBJ2-7; the D segment could be TRBD2, given 6 matching bases. V and J are truncated by 5 bases and 2 bases respectively, leaving an intervening sequence of 16 bases. Its CDR3 holds 15 amino acids, cysteine through phenylalanine. This entry keeps only the CDR3 DNA: 45 bases, framed from base 1. CDR1 and CDR2, looked up from the germline V gene, are MGHRA and YSYEKL.